One and the same sample provided the 13 T cell receptor beta chains below, sequenced in a study of stem cell transplantation in POMP-related autoinflammatory disease. Produced via immunoSEQ multiplex PCR; TCRdb's table is partial and in-frame only. The table records roughly 7,000 clones, around 86% of them present only once. The sequencing input was a CXCR5-defined cell subset from PBMCs. The origin of the receptors is a human donor in good health.

This clone was counted once. The chain has TRBV5-1 and TRBJ2-1; maybe TRBD2 (6 bases). The CDR3 length is 17 residues. The V and J ends lost 3 bases and 1 base respectively, with 17 bases between them. Per germline, CDR1 SGHRS and CDR2 YFSETQ. The CDR3: CASSSISGLQSYNEQFF. CDR3 DNA: TGCGCCAGCAGCTCCATATCGGGACTCCAATCCTACAATGAGCAGTTCTTC.

This rearrangement joins TRBV11-3 to TRBJ2-7; 8 bases agree with TRBD1. This CDR3 contains 16 residues. The V and J ends lost 2 bases and 5 bases, in that order; junction bases with no gene match: 11. CDR1 is SGHNT and CDR2 is YENEEA in the germline V gene. The DNA for the CDR3 is TGTGCCAGCAGCTTATCCGGCCAGGGGGCGCGACACGAGCAGTACTTC. It yields the protein CASSLSGQGARHEQYF.

This clone was counted a few times. This rearrangement joins TRBV4-1 to TRBJ1-5; TRBD1 matches 8 bases. Per the germline V gene, CDR1 is MGHRA and CDR2 is YSYEKL. The CDR3 has 17 amino acids. V lost 3 bases, J lost 6 bases, and 13 bases stayed unmatched. CDR3 residues: CASSQTVLRGPTQPQHF. CDR3 nucleotides: TGCGCCAGCAGCCAGACGGTCCTCAGGGGGCCCACTCAGCCCCAGCATTTT.

This clone was found a few times. The J gene is TRBJ1-2, the V gene TRBV29-1; TRBD1 aligns across 11 bases. Germline-derived CDR1 and CDR2 are SQVTM and ANQGSEA. V lost 6 bases and J lost 4; bases outside the gene matches: 1. CDR3 length equals 12 residues. The CDR3 bases are TGCAGCGTCGGGACAGGGGGCTATGGCTACACCTTC. Translating gives CSVGTGGYGYTF.

This clone has a handful of counts. The rearrangement joins TRBV28 to TRBJ1-6, with no clear D. CDR1 MDHEN and CDR2 SYDVKM come from the germline V gene. V was trimmed by 4 bases and J by 10 bases, leaving 14 bases between them. The CDR3 runs 14 residues. Written as DNA, the CDR3 is TGTGCCAGCAGTTCGCCAGGACTTCGCTCACCCCTCCACTTT. As protein: CASSSPGLRSPLHF.

This chain connects TRBV7-6 to TRBJ2-7; 8 positions match TRBD2. Germline values: CDR1 SGHVS, CDR2 FNYEAQ. The CDR3 spans 16 residues. The V gene end was trimmed by 2 bases and the J gene end by 3 bases; junction bases not matched to a gene: 9. The CDR3 reads CASSLFASGGFYEQYF. DNA for the CDR3: TGTGCCAGCAGCTTATTCGCGAGCGGGGGTTTCTACGAGCAGTACTTC.

The J gene is TRBJ2-2, the V gene TRBV4-1; 7 positions agree with TRBD1. The V and J ends lost 4 bases and 2 bases, in that order; junction bases with no gene match: 13. Germline CDR1 is MGHRA and CDR2 is YSYEKL. CDR3 size: 18 residues. The CDR3 DNA reads TGCGCCAGCAGCCCAGTCCGCCTCGGGACAGTCAACACCGGGGAGCTGTTTTTT. This codes for CASSPVRLGTVNTGELFF.

The rearrangement uses TRBV5-4 and TRBJ2-1; D may be TRBD1 (6 bases). Germline V gene data show CDR1 as SGHNT and CDR2 as YYREEE (reference sequence). The CDR3 extends over 15 amino acids. V was trimmed by 3 bases and J by 1 base, leaving 11 bases between them. The CDR3 loop reads CASSSPTGSYNEQFF. The CDR3 DNA reads TGTGCCAGCAGCTCCCCGACAGGATCCTACAATGAGCAGTTCTTC.

In DNA, the CDR3 is TGTGCCAGCAGTGGGCAGAAATATGGCTACACCTTC. Translating gives CASSGQKYGYTF. The rearrangement uses TRBV25-1 and TRBJ1-2; D not resolved. This CDR3 has 12 residues. Germline V gives CDR1 MGHDK, CDR2 SYGVNS. Between the trimmed V and J ends, which lost 4 bases and 5 bases, there was a span of 8 bases.

The rearrangement uses TRBV5-1 and TRBJ1-2; D call uncertain. Trimming cost V 1 base and J 4 bases, with 8 bases left between them. The CDR3 is 13 residues long. Germline-derived CDR1 and CDR2 are SGHRS and YFSETQ. The CDR3 region has the DNA TGCGCCAGCAGCTTGTCGGATTCCTATGGCTACACCTTC. Its protein product is CASSLSDSYGYTF.

This chain links TRBV5-1 with TRBJ2-6; 7 bases align to TRBD1. The CDR3 loop spans 19 amino acids. V lost 1 base to trimming and J lost 0 bases; unmatched junction nucleotides: 10. Germline lookup yields CDR1 SGHRS and CDR2 YFSETQ. The CDR3 nucleotides are TGCGCCAGCAGCTTGTCTGAGGACAGGAGGATCTCTGGGGCCAACGTCCTGACTTTC. It specifies CASSLSEDRRISGANVLTF.

The chain combines TRBV6-5 with TRBJ1-5; perhaps TRBD1 as D (5 bases). Looked up from germline, CDR1 is MNHEY and CDR2 is SVGAGI. V lost 0 bases, J lost 1 base, and 10 bases lay in between. This CDR3 is 16 amino acids long. The CDR3 nucleotides read TGTGCCAGCAGTTACTCGGCAGGGCAGAGCAATCAGCCCCAGCATTTT. Protein sequence: CASSYSAGQSNQPQHF.

V and J are TRBV7-2 and TRBJ1-5, with no clear D. CDR1 SGHTA and CDR2 FQGNSA come from the germline V gene. V gave up 5 bases and J gave up 5 bases, with 10 bases separating them. The CDR3 covers 13 residues. The CDR3 spells CASSEVIDQPQHF. Here the CDR3 DNA reads TGTGCCAGCAGCGAAGTCATAGATCAGCCCCAGCATTTT.